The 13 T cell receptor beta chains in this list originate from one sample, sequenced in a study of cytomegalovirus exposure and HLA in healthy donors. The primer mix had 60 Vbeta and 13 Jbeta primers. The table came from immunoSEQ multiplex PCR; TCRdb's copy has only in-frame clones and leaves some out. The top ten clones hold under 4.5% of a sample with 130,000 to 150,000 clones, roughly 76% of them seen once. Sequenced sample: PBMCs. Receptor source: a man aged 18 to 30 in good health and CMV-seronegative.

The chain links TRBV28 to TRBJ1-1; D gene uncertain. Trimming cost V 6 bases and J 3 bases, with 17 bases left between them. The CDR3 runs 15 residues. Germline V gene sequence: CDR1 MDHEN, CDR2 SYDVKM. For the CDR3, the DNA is TGTGCCAGCAGCCTAACTCCCCCCAGGTACACTGAAGCTTTCTTT. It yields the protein CASSLTPPRYTEAFF.

The DNA of the CDR3 is TGCGCCAGCAGCCCCACCCAGGGGGTGGTCACTGAAGCTTTCTTT. The encoded protein is CASSPTQGVVTEAFF. The J gene is TRBJ1-1, the V gene TRBV5-1; 7 bases agree with TRBD1. Trimming cost V 4 bases and J 4 bases; bases outside gene matches: 10. The CDR3 totals 15 residues. Germline values: CDR1 SGHRS, CDR2 YFSETQ.

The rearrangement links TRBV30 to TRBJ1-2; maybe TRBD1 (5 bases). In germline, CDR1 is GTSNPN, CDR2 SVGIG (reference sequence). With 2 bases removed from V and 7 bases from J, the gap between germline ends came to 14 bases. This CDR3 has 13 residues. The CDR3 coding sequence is TGTGCCTGGAGTCTGCAGGGAAGGTCTGGCTACACCTTC. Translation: CAWSLQGRSGYTF.

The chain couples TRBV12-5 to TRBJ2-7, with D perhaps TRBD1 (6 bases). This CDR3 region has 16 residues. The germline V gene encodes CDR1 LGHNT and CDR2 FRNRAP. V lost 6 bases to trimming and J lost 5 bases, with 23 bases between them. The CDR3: CASGPGTRQVAHEQYF. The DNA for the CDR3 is TGTGCTAGTGGCCCAGGAACCCGACAGGTCGCCCACGAGCAGTACTTC.

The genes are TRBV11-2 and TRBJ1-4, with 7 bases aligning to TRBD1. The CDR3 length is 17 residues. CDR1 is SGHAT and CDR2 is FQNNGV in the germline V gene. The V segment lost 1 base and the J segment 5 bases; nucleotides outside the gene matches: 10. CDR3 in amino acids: CASSLAGTVQLNEKLFF. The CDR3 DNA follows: TGTGCCAGCAGCTTAGCCGGGACAGTCCAGTTAAATGAAAAACTGTTTTTT.

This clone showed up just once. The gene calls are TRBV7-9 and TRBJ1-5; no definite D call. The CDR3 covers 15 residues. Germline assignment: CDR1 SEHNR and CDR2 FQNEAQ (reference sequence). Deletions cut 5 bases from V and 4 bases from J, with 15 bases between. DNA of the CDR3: TGTGCCAGCAGCCGAGCGGCAGGACCTAATCAGCCCCAGCATTTT. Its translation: CASSRAAGPNQPQHF.

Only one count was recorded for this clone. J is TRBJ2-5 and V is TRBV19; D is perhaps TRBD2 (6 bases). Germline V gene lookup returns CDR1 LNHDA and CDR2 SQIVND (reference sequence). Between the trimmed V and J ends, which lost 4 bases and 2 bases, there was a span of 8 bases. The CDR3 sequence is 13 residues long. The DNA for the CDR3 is TGTGCCAGTAGTAAGGGACTGCAAGAGACCCAGTACTTC. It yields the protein CASSKGLQETQYF.

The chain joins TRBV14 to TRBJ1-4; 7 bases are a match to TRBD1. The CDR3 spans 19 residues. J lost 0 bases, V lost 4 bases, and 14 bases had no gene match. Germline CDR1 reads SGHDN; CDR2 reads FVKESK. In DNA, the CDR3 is TGTGCCAGCAGCCCCCGTGAAACAGGGGTCGATGCAACTAATGAAAAACTGTTTTTT. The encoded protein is CASSPRETGVDATNEKLFF.

CDR3 residues: CASSPTGLRAEAFF. The CDR3 DNA reads as TGCGCCAGCAGCCCAACAGGGCTGAGGGCTGAAGCTTTCTTT. This sequence joins TRBV4-1 and TRBJ1-1; TRBD1 is a possible D gene (6 bases). The V and J ends lost 4 bases and 6 bases respectively, with 15 bases between them. Germline CDR1 is MGHRA and CDR2 is YSYEKL. This CDR3 has 14 amino acids.

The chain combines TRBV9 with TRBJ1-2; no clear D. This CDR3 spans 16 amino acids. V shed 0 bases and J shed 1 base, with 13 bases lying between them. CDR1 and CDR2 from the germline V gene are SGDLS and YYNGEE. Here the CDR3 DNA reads TGTGCCAGCAGCGTAGGATCGGGTTACAATAACTATGGCTACACCTTC. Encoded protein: CASSVGSGYNNYGYTF.

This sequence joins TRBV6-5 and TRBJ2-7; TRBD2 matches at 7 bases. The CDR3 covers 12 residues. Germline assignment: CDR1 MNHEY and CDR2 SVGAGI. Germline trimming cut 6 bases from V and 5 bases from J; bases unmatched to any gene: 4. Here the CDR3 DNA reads TGTGCCAGCAGCTACGGGGGGAACGAGCAGTACTTC. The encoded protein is CASSYGGNEQYF.

The CDR3 DNA sequence: TGTGCCAGCAGCTTAGATCCGTACTATAATTCACCCCTCCACTTT. It codes for CASSLDPYYNSPLHF. The rearrangement uses TRBV7-9 and TRBJ1-6; D call uncertain. Germline assignment: CDR1 SEHNR and CDR2 FQNEAQ (reference sequence). There are 15 residues in the CDR3. V shed 1 base and J shed 3 bases, with 7 bases lying between them. The complete variable domain, with remaining parts taken from reference TRBV7-9 and TRBJ1-6, reads DTGVSQNPRHKITKRGQNVTFRCDPISEHNRLYWYRQTLGQGPEFLTYFQNEAQLEKSRLLSDRFSAERPKGSFSTLEIQRTEQGDSAMYLCASSLDPYYNSPLHFGNGTRLTVT.

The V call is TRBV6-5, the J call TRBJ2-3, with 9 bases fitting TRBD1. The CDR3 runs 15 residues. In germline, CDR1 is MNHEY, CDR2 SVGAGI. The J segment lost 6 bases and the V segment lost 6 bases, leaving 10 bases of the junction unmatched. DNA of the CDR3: TGTGCCAGCAGGCCGGGACAGGGTGTAGAGGATACGCAGTATTTT. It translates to CASRPGQGVEDTQYF.